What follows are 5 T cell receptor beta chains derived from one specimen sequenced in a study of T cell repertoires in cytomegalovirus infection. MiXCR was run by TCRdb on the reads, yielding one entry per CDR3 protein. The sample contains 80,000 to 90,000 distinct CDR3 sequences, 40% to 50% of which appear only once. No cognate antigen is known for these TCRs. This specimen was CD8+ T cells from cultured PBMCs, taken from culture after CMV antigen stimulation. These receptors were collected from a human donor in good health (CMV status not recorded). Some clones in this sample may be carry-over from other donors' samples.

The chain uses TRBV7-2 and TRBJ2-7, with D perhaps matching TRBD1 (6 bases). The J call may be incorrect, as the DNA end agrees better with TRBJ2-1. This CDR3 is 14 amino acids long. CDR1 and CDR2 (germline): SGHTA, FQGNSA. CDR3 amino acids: CASSWDTIYDEQFF. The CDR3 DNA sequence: TGTGCCAGCAGCTGGGACACCATCTACGACGAGCAGTTCTTC.

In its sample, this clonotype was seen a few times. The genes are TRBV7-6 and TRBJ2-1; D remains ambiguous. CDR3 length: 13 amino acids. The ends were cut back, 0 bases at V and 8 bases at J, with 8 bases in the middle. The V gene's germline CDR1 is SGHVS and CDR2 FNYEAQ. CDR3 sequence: CASSLAGEHEQFF. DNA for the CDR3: TGTGCCAGCAGCTTAGCAGGAGAGCATGAGCAGTTCTTC. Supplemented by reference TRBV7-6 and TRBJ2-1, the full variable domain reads GAGVSQSPRYKVTKRGQDVALRCDPISGHVSLYWYRQALGQGPEFLTYFNYEAQQDKSGLPNDRFSAERPEGSISTLTIQRTEQRDSAMYRCASSLAGEHEQFFGPGTRLTVL.

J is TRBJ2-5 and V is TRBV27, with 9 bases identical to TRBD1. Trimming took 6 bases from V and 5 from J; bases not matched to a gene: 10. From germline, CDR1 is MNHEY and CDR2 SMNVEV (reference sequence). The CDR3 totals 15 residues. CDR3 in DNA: TGTGCCAGCAGCCGCACAGGGGGCAGAGGGGAGACCCAGTACTTC. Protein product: CASSRTGGRGETQYF.

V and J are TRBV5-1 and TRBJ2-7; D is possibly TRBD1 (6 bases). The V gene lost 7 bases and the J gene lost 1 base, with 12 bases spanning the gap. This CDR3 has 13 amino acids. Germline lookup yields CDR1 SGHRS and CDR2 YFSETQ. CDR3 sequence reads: CASGKDSSYEQYF. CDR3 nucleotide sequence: TGCGCCAGCGGGAAGGACAGTTCCTACGAGCAGTACTTC.

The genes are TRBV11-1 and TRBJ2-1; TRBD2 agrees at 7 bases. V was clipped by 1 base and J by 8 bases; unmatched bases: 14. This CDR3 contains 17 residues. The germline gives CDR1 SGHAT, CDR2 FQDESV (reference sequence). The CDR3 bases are TGTGCCAGCAGCTTAGGGGGGGGGGGAGTAGGGTTCTATGAGCAGTTCTTC. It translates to CASSLGGGGVGFYEQFF.